This T cell receptor (beta chain) was recorded in a study of T-cell memory formation after mild COVID-19 (dated by TCRdb to the early 2020s). A note on the overall study: Most TCR sequence clusters were specific to one of the two donors. Two young, previously healthy adult volunteers, one female and one male, were included in the cohort. Longitudinal TCRalpha and TCRbeta repertoire sequencing tracked T-cell clones expanding and contracting after mild COVID-19 in a couple of donors.

Points on this clonotype: The clone's antigen remains unknown. No base-level quality is on record; no much larger clone is a single base apart.

The instrument was an Illumina NovaSeq 6000. TCRalpha and TCRbeta cDNA libraries were built by 5'RACE with constant-segment primers, adding sample barcodes and unique molecular identifiers. RNA was extracted from every sample with Trizol reagent. Libraries were amplified in two PCR steps, with a second sample barcode and Illumina TruSeq adapters added in the second step. Sequencing of the libraries was done on an Illumina NovaSeq, producing 2 x 150 bp paired-end reads. The study's processing was this. Reads were demultiplexed and collapsed into UMI-guided consensus sequences with migec v1.2.7. Using mixcr v2.1.11, UMI consensuses were aligned to TRA and TRB V and J templates and then assembled into clonotypes. A clonotype was counted as expanded or contracted only if both edgeR and NoisET called the change significant, with noise models trained on biological replicates. For edgeR calls, a false discovery rate-adjusted p below 0.01 and a log2 fold-change threshold of 1 were applied. As an exploratory analysis of dynamics, PCA with hierarchical clustering was applied to max-normalized trajectories of the 1000 most abundant clonotypes. Separately sequenced CD4+ and CD8+ repertoires were used to assign the CD4 or CD8 phenotype of responding clones. The raw public reads went through TCRdb reprocessing: fastp at Q25, MiXCR clone calling, in-frame beta chains kept. Records with the same CDR3 protein are collapsed into one entry carrying the most frequent genes and DNA. It is TCRdb's table, rather than the study itself, that gives the V and J calls and clone size. The sample table holds about 470,000 distinct CDR3 sequences, of which nearly 25% were seen once. The ten top clones hold about 12% of the sample.

Findings and caveats that apply to the study as a whole: Balanced CD4/CD8 phenotypes were observed for clones contracting from day 15 to 85, whereas a bias towards CD4+ was observed for a second wave of clones expanding from day 15 to 37. The detection of some responding clones in pre-infection memory suggests that pre-existing cross-reactive memory T cells joined the SARS-CoV-2 response. Contracting CD4+ clones were located mainly in the CM and EM memory subsets, whereas CD8+ clones were found to be enriched in EMRA. The study covered only a couple of mild cases, and larger cohorts including severe cases with pre-infection samples were considered necessary. The second-wave clones that peaked on day 37 were not confirmed to be SARS-CoV-2 specific.

PBMCs were isolated by Ficoll-Paque density gradient centrifugation. V is cut by 5 bases and J by 4 bases, and the space between the germline ends is 11 bases. From cysteine to phenylalanine, the CDR3 is 12 amino acids long. The read is trimmed to its CDR3 DNA, 36 bases read in frame from base 1. CDR1 DFQATT and CDR2 SNEGSKA are derived from the germline V gene (reference sequence). This receptor chain uses TRBV20-1 and TRBJ1-1, with TRBD1 as a weak D call on 5 bases. This TCR derives from an adult woman who had mild COVID-19 (a few samples of this study predate the infection). The sample titles of this study are shuffled in the database, so cell type and time point are left out; the donor was told from shared clones. Sequenced: PBMCs or a T cell subset sorted from them (not recorded which). The DNA sequence is as follows: TGCAGTGCTCCTGGTAGGGGCACTGAAGCTTTCTTT. It codes for CSAPGRGTEAFF.